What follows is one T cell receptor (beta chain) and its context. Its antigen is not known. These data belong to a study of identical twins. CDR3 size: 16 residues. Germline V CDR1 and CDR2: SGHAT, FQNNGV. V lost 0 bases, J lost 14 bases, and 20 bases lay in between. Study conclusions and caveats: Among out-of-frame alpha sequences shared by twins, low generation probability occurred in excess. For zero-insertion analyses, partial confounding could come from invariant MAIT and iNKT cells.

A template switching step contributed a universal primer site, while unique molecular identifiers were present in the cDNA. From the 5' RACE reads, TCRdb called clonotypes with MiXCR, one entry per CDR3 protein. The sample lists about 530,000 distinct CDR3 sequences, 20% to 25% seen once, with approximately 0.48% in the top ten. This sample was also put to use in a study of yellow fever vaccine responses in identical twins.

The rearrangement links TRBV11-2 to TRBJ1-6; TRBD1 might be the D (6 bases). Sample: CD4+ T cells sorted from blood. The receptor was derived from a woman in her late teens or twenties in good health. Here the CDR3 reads CASSLDPDSAQRALHF. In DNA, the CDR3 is TGTGCCAGCAGCTTAGATCCGGACAGTGCCCAAAGGGCCCTCCACTTT.